This TCR beta chain is from a study of tumor-infiltrating lymphocytes in oesophageal squamous cell carcinoma. The CDR3 loop spans 13 amino acids. V was trimmed by 4 bases and J by 5 bases, leaving 9 bases between them. Germline CDR1 is SGHAT and CDR2 is FQNNGV. TCRdb fed the PCR reads into MiXCR, producing one record per CDR3 protein. The data hold approximately 18,000 distinct CDR3 sequences, with 42% observed a single time. The chain uses TRBV11-2 and TRBJ2-1; no clear D. The specimen was normal esophageal tissue next to the tumor. The clonotype originates from a female donor with esophageal squamous cell carcinoma. CDR3 sequence: CASSSGFHNEQFF. The CDR3 bases are TGTGCCAGCAGCTCCGGGTTCCACAATGAGCAGTTCTTC. Full variable domain (missing parts from reference TRBV11-2 and TRBJ2-1): EAGVAQSPRYKIIEKRQSVAFWCNPISGHATLYWYQQILGQGPKLLIQFQNNGVVDDSQLPKDRFSAERLKGVDSTLKIQPAKLEDSAVYLCASSSGFHNEQFFGPGTRLTVL.